This passage covers 15 T cell receptor beta chains from one sample sequenced in a study of blood T cell repertoires in COVID-19. Sequencing was performed with immunoSEQ multiplex PCR; in TCRdb, only in-frame clones are kept and a portion is missing. Among hundreds of thousands of clones listed, more than 70% were seen once. The specimen was peripheral blood. These receptors were collected from a woman aged 65 to 85 with COVID-19, enrolled during active disease.

The chain uses TRBV5-6 and TRBJ2-5; 7 positions match TRBD1. This CDR3 is 13 amino acids long. Germline V gives CDR1 SGHDT, CDR2 YYEEEE. Germline trimming cut 7 bases from V and 4 bases from J; bases unmatched to any gene: 7. The CDR3 sequence: CASQGQLLETQYF. CDR3 sequence (DNA): TGTGCCAGCCAGGGACAGTTACTAGAGACCCAGTACTTC.

This clone appeared a single time. The V call is TRBV29-1, the J call TRBJ1-1; perhaps TRBD1 as D (6 bases). The germline V gene has CDR1 SQVTM and CDR2 ANQGSEA. CDR3 length: 12 residues. V lost 7 bases and J 4 bases, leaving 13 bases between the germline ends. In DNA, the CDR3 is TGCAGCGCCAGCCAGGGGATCACTGAAGCTTTCTTT. Translating gives CSASQGITEAFF.

This clone was found once. The sample contains more than one DNA sequence encoding this CDR3. The chain carries TRBV24-1 and TRBJ2-1, with 11 bases fitting TRBD2. This CDR3 comprises 15 residues. CDR1 is KGHDR, CDR2 SFDVKD, per germline. J lost 7 bases, V lost 2 bases, and 3 bases had no gene match. For the CDR3, the DNA is TGTGCCACCAGTGATTCCGGGACTAGCGGTAATGAGCAGTTCTTC. It codes for CATSDSGTSGNEQFF.

This CDR3 reads CASSQNRGRTDTQYF. The CDR3 coding sequence is TGCGCCAGCAGCCAAAACAGGGGGCGCACAGATACGCAGTATTTT. V is TRBV4-3 and J is TRBJ2-3; 9 positions agree with TRBD1. Losses at the gene ends were 2 bases for V and 1 base for J; bases not matched to a gene: 1. The CDR3 loop spans 15 amino acids. Per germline, CDR1 LGHNA and CDR2 YSLEER.

The genes are TRBV6-5 and TRBJ2-2; D is ambiguous. This CDR3 comprises 12 residues. Germline V CDR1 and CDR2: MNHEY, SVGAGI. Trimming took 7 bases from V and 6 from J, leaving 9 bases between them. Here the CDR3 reads CASIGGPGELFF. The CDR3 nucleotides are TGTGCCAGCATTGGTGGCCCCGGGGAGCTGTTTTTT.

The chain employs TRBV21-1 and TRBJ1-5; the DNA was not compared with TRBD1, the D call given in the table. TRBV21-1 is classified as a pseudogene. The CDR3 runs 14 residues. The DNA of the CDR3 is TGTGCCAGCAGCAAAGAAGGGGGCGGTCAGCCCCAGCATTTT. Translating it yields CASSKEGGGQPQHF.

This chain uses TRBV18 with TRBJ2-2; 7 positions match TRBD1. Germline-derived CDR1 and CDR2 are KGHSH and LQKENI. V was pared by 1 base and J by 0 bases, with 2 bases of the junction left unmatched. This CDR3 has 16 amino acids. The CDR3: CASSPQGASNTGELFF. The CDR3 DNA reads as TGTGCCAGCTCACCACAGGGGGCCTCGAACACCGGGGAGCTGTTTTTT.

The rearrangement links TRBV6-6 to TRBJ2-7; 8 nucleotides align to TRBD1. This CDR3 has 15 residues. After removal of 0 bases from V and 5 bases from J, the junction contained 6 bases not matched to a gene. Germline CDR1 MNHNY, CDR2 SVGAGI (reference sequence). CDR3 nucleotides: TGTGCCAGCAGTTACTCAAGGGACAGGTTCGACGAGCAGTACTTC. It yields the protein CASSYSRDRFDEQYF.

V is TRBV10-3 and J is TRBJ1-3; TRBD1 is a possible D gene (5 bases). The V gene lost 4 bases and the J gene lost 2 bases, with 9 bases spanning the gap. CDR3 length: 14 amino acids. CDR1 is ENHRY and CDR2 is SYGVKD in the germline V gene. The CDR3 loop is CAISGAGTGNTIYF. CDR3 in DNA: TGTGCCATCAGTGGGGCAGGGACTGGAAACACCATATATTTT.

This clone has a handful of counts. The chain carries TRBV6-2 or TRBV6-3 and TRBJ1-1, with D tentatively TRBD1 (6 bases). V was cut by 6 bases and J by 6 bases, with 14 bases left in between. CDR3 size: 13 residues. The germline V gene has CDR1 MNHEY and CDR2 SVGEGT. The CDR3 coding sequence is TGTGCCAGCAGCCCCCTACAGGGTCCTGAAGCTTTCTTT. Translating it yields CASSPLQGPEAFF.

The DNA of the CDR3 is TGTGCCAGCTCACCGAATTCAGGGGTGACTGAAGCTTTCTTT. Its translation is CASSPNSGVTEAFF. V usage is TRBV18 and J usage is TRBJ1-1; tentative D call: TRBD1 (6 bases). Germline-derived CDR1 and CDR2 are KGHSH and LQKENI. The CDR3 extends over 14 amino acids. V was clipped by 3 bases and J by 5 bases, with 13 bases between them.

V is TRBV10-3 and J is TRBJ2-7; a possible D gene is TRBD2 (5 bases). The CDR3 covers 13 residues. Trimming stripped 9 bases from V and 4 bases from J, with 16 bases between. Germline-derived CDR1 and CDR2 are ENHRY and SYGVKD. The CDR3 is CAIAWGDEYEQYF. The CDR3 region has the DNA TGTGCCATAGCATGGGGAGATGAGTACGAGCAGTACTTC.

V usage is TRBV2 and J usage is TRBJ1-2, with 7 nucleotides matching TRBD1. Per germline, CDR1 SNHLY and CDR2 FYNNEI. The CDR3 extends over 16 amino acids. The ends lost 1 base at V and 7 bases at J; junction bases unmatched: 12. CDR3 loop: CASSEGVIWQGGGYTF. CDR3 sequence (DNA): TGTGCCAGCAGTGAAGGTGTCATCTGGCAGGGGGGTGGCTACACCTTC.

This clone was seen more than once but under ten times. V and J are TRBV6-6 and TRBJ1-3, with a possible D match to TRBD1 (6 bases). V was cut by 7 bases and J by 6 bases, with 19 bases left in between. Per germline, CDR1 MNHNY and CDR2 SVGAGI (reference sequence). This CDR3 is 15 amino acids long. This CDR3 is CASTIGGTLQNTIYF. DNA for the CDR3: TGTGCCAGCACTATAGGGGGTACTCTGCAAAACACCATATATTTT.

The chain combines TRBV19 with TRBJ1-1, with a tentative D call TRBD1 (5 bases). The CDR3 has 13 residues. The germline V gene encodes CDR1 LNHDA and CDR2 SQIVND (reference sequence). V shed 7 bases and J shed 4 bases, with 13 bases lying between them. CDR3 in DNA: TGTGCCAGTATGCCAGGGCGTAGCACTGAAGCTTTCTTT. It is translated as CASMPGRSTEAFF.